This paragraph reports one T cell receptor (beta chain). The sample belongs to a study of blood T cell repertoires in COVID-19. Study overall: Sites in the United States, Italy and Spain provided acute and convalescent COVID-19 samples. Nucleic acid was either cDNA or gDNA, and it came from T cells, B-cell-depleted T cells, or PBMCs.

The CDR3 has 15 residues. Germline CDR1 is SGHRS and CDR2 is YFSETQ. V shed 3 bases and J shed 8 bases, with 17 bases lying between them. Under the authors' procedure: The authors estimated nucleated cell counts from reference gene primer amplification. Sequenced by immunoSEQ multiplex PCR; TCRdb stores in-frame clones only, minus some. The DNA gave D and trimming, while V, J and clone size come from that table. This table holds about 120,000 clones, 70% to 90% found once. This TCR came from a man between 40 and 49 years old with acute or convalescent COVID-19. The sequenced sample was peripheral blood. This sequence joins TRBV5-1 and TRBJ1-4; D is possibly TRBD1 (5 bases). The CDR3 loop reads CASSWGAGLGEKLFF. In DNA form, the CDR3 reads TGCGCCAGCAGCTGGGGCGCAGGCCTCGGAGAAAAACTGTTTTTT.